These 30 T cell receptor beta chains originate from one sample sequenced in a study of shared clonotypes between healthy human individuals. Terminally differentiated effector memory CD45RA+ cells were excluded from the naive CD8 cells, which were CD45RO-negative and positively selected for CCR7. Using immunoSEQ multiplex PCR, the repertoire was profiled, and TCRdb retains in-frame clones only, with some absent. The sample holds nearly 2 million clones, approximately 94% seen once. The sequencing input was naive CD8+ T cells sorted from blood. The receptors originated from a young man in good health.

The chain has TRBV5-1 and TRBJ2-1; the D is unclear. Trimming shortened V by 0 bases and J by 5 bases, and 15 bases separated the two germline ends. In germline, CDR1 is SGHRS, CDR2 YFSETQ. CDR3 length: 16 residues. The CDR3: CASSLEGVESDNEQFF. In DNA, the CDR3 is TGCGCCAGCAGCTTGGAAGGCGTGGAAAGCGACAATGAGCAGTTCTTC.

The chain employs TRBV2 and TRBJ2-7; the match to TRBD2 covers 11 bases. V shed 5 bases and J 3 bases; nucleotides not matched to a gene: 9. CDR1 is SNHLY, CDR2 FYNNEI, per germline. This CDR3 spans 16 amino acids. As DNA, the CDR3 is TGTGCCAGCAGTCCAAGACTAGCGGGGCGCGTCTACGAGCAGTACTTC. Its translation is CASSPRLAGRVYEQYF.

V usage is TRBV30 and J usage is TRBJ1-6, with D perhaps matching TRBD1 (6 bases). Trimming removed 1 base at V and 5 bases at J, with 12 bases between. The germline gives CDR1 GTSNPN, CDR2 SVGIG (reference sequence). This CDR3 is built from 15 residues. Written as DNA, the CDR3 is TGTGCCTGGAGTGGGGGGGACAATCATAATTCACCCCTCCACTTT. This translates into CAWSGGDNHNSPLHF.

V usage is TRBV4-3 and J usage is TRBJ2-3; no reliable D call. Trimming removed 3 bases from V and 2 bases from J, with 15 bases in between. CDR3 length: 16 residues. Germline-derived CDR1 and CDR2 are LGHNA and YSLEER. The CDR3 loop reads CASSQSSAPNTDTQYF. The CDR3 DNA is TGCGCCAGCAGCCAGTCCTCGGCCCCGAACACAGATACGCAGTATTTT.

For the CDR3, the DNA is TGTGCCAGCAGTTACGGGCGATCGACCCCCAATGAGCAGTTCTTC. It specifies CASSYGRSTPNEQFF. The chain recombines TRBV6-5 with TRBJ2-1; D gene uncertain. In germline, CDR1 is MNHEY, CDR2 SVGAGI. The ends were cut back, 2 bases at V and 6 bases at J, with 14 bases in the middle. This CDR3 has 15 amino acids.

This chain links TRBV11-2 with TRBJ2-7; the D gene is possibly TRBD1 (5 bases). Germline V lookup: CDR1 SGHAT, CDR2 FQNNGV. The V and J ends lost 0 bases and 0 bases respectively, with 6 bases between them. The CDR3 sequence is 14 residues long. CDR3 loop: CASSLEGPSYEQYF. The CDR3 nucleotides are TGTGCCAGCAGCTTAGAGGGGCCCTCCTACGAGCAGTACTTC. Full variable domain (outside the CDR3, taken from reference TRBV11-2 and TRBJ2-7): EAGVAQSPRYKIIEKRQSVAFWCNPISGHATLYWYQQILGQGPKLLIQFQNNGVVDDSQLPKDRFSAERLKGVDSTLKIQPAKLEDSAVYLCASSLEGPSYEQYFGPGTRLTVT.

Note on this clone: This specimen includes other DNA sequences encoding the same CDR3. This chain joins TRBV13 and TRBJ1-1, with D hard to call. The CDR3 consists of 12 residues. The germline V and J ends were trimmed by 5 bases and 1 base, with 5 bases remaining between them. Germline CDR1 PRHDT, CDR2 FYEKMQ (reference sequence). The CDR3 nucleotides read TGTGCCAGCAGCCCAGCGAACACTGAAGCTTTCTTT. Protein sequence: CASSPANTEAFF.

This chain joins TRBV6-5 and TRBJ2-3; D possibly corresponds to TRBD2 (5 bases). This CDR3 region has 13 residues. Germline V lookup: CDR1 MNHEY, CDR2 SVGAGI. The V gene lost 5 bases and the J gene lost 4 bases, with 10 bases spanning the gap. The CDR3 bases are TGTGCCAGCAGTGATACTAGTGCAGATACGCAGTATTTT. Translation: CASSDTSADTQYF.

J is TRBJ2-7 and V is TRBV10-3; D remains ambiguous. V dropped 3 bases and J dropped 1 base, with 13 bases sitting between them. Germline V gene data show CDR1 as ENHRY and CDR2 as SYGVKD. This CDR3 comprises 15 residues. The CDR3 here is CAISEPSPVSYEQYF. Written as DNA, the CDR3 is TGTGCCATCAGTGAACCCAGTCCGGTTTCCTACGAGCAGTACTTC.

This chain connects TRBV5-1 to TRBJ2-1; 9 bases fit TRBD2. Trimming took 3 bases from V and 5 from J; bases not matched to a gene: 9. The length of the CDR3 is 16 residues. Germline CDR1 SGHRS, CDR2 YFSETQ. The CDR3 sequence: CASSSFGLAQDNEQFF. DNA for the CDR3: TGCGCCAGCAGCTCCTTCGGACTAGCGCAGGACAATGAGCAGTTCTTC.

This clone was counted a single time. The rearrangement joins TRBV9 to TRBJ2-3, with TRBD2 matching 11 bases. This CDR3 comprises 17 residues. After removal of 4 bases from V and 6 bases from J, the junction contained 13 bases not matched to a gene. The germline gives CDR1 SGDLS, CDR2 YYNGEE. DNA for the CDR3: TGTGCCAGCAGCCCTCACCCCCTAGCGGGGGGCTCCGATACGCAGTATTTT. It translates to CASSPHPLAGGSDTQYF.

The rearrangement links TRBV13 to TRBJ2-7; TRBD2 might be the D (5 bases). This CDR3 has 13 amino acids. The V end was cut by 5 bases, the J end by 4 bases, with 12 bases between. Germline CDR1 and CDR2: PRHDT and FYEKMQ (reference sequence). The CDR3 DNA reads as TGTGCCAGCAGCACCGGCCGGGGATACGAGCAGTACTTC. Translating gives CASSTGRGYEQYF.

Comment on this clone: Relative to the germline gene, one junction end is altered; a read error may explain this. The rearrangement links TRBV7-7 to TRBJ2-5; D is ambiguous. CDR1 SSHAT and CDR2 FNYEAQ come from the germline V gene (reference sequence). The CDR3 totals 15 residues. CDR3 coding DNA: TGTGCTAGCAGCTTAGAATCAGGCAACCAAGAGACCCAGTACTTC. Translated: CASSLESGNQETQYF.

A word on this clone: Distinct nucleotide sequences in the sample also encode this CDR3. The chain employs TRBV6-5 and TRBJ2-7; weak D call: TRBD2 (5 bases). The V gene lost 0 bases and the J gene lost 0 bases, with 12 bases spanning the gap. The germline V gene encodes CDR1 MNHEY and CDR2 SVGAGI. The CDR3 contains 16 residues. The DNA for the CDR3 is TGTGCCAGCAGTTACTCCGTCGGGGAGAGCTCCTACGAGCAGTACTTC. The encoded protein is CASSYSVGESSYEQYF.

This chain connects TRBV4-3 to TRBJ2-5, with TRBD2 as a possible D gene (5 bases). The germline CDR1 and CDR2 sequences are LGHNA and YSLEER. Trimming pared 1 base from V and 5 bases from J, leaving 14 bases between. This CDR3 comprises 15 residues. The CDR3 spells CASSQVSLASETQYF. The CDR3 nucleotides are TGCGCCAGCAGCCAAGTTTCCCTAGCTTCGGAGACCCAGTACTTC.

The table lists this clone with a count of one. The chain is built from TRBV2 and TRBJ1-3, with D possibly being TRBD1 (6 bases). Germline CDR1 SNHLY, CDR2 FYNNEI. This CDR3 region has 16 residues. The germline V and J ends were trimmed by 3 bases and 3 bases, with 15 bases remaining between them. CDR3: CASSDSGGGSGNTIYF. The DNA for the CDR3 is TGTGCCAGCAGTGATTCCGGGGGGGGCAGTGGAAACACCATATATTTT.

The V call is TRBV4-3, the J call TRBJ1-1; D is possibly TRBD1 (5 bases). The CDR3 covers 15 residues. Germline lookup yields CDR1 LGHNA and CDR2 YSLEER. Trimming cost V 1 base and J 0 bases, with 9 bases left between them. The CDR3 region is CASSQAMTVNTEAFF. CDR3 in DNA: TGCGCCAGCAGCCAAGCGATGACAGTGAACACTGAAGCTTTCTTT.

The chain uses TRBV7-9 and TRBJ1-4; 7 bases agree with TRBD1. CDR3 size: 15 residues. In germline, CDR1 is SEHNR, CDR2 FQNEAQ (reference sequence). V trimming: 5 bases; J trimming: 3 bases; junction bases outside the gene matches: 6. For the CDR3, the DNA is TGTGCCAGCAGCACGAATACAGGGGCTAATGAAAAACTGTTTTTT. As protein: CASSTNTGANEKLFF.

The chain is built from TRBV6-1 and TRBJ1-4; 11 nucleotides match TRBD1. From germline, CDR1 is MNHNS and CDR2 SASEGT. There are 18 residues in the CDR3. V shed 6 bases and J 6 bases; nucleotides not matched to a gene: 15. The DNA for the CDR3 is TGTGCCAGCAGGGAACAGATTGGGACAGGGGGTCCGGATGAAAAACTGTTTTTT. Protein sequence: CASREQIGTGGPDEKLFF.

V usage is TRBV28 and J usage is TRBJ2-5, with TRBD2 identical over 9 bases. The CDR3 loop spans 16 amino acids. With 6 bases clipped from V and 1 base from J, the junction kept 9 bases outside the gene matches. The germline gives CDR1 MDHEN, CDR2 SYDVKM. The CDR3 DNA follows: TGTGCCAGCAGCCCCCCCAGCGGGAGGCTCCAAGAGACCCAGTACTTC. Its translation: CASSPPSGRLQETQYF.

The rearrangement links TRBV13 to TRBJ2-3; TRBD1 might be the D (5 bases). There are 15 residues in the CDR3. CDR1 PRHDT and CDR2 FYEKMQ come from the germline V gene (reference sequence). Deletions cut 5 bases from V and 4 bases from J, with 16 bases between. For the CDR3, the DNA is TGTGCCAGCAGCCCGATTGGGGCAGTGGCAGATACGCAGTATTTT. Translated: CASSPIGAVADTQYF. The variable domain in full, completed from reference TRBV13 and TRBJ2-3, reads AAGVIQSPRHLIKEKRETATLKCYPIPRHDTVYWYQQGPGQDPQFLISFYEKMQSDKGSIPDRFSAQQFSDYHSELNMSSLELGDSALYFCASSPIGAVADTQYFGPGTRLTVL.

J is TRBJ2-7 and V is TRBV5-6; D unresolved. This CDR3 has 11 amino acids. Germline CDR1 is SGHDT and CDR2 is YYEEEE. Trimming removed 3 bases from V and 6 bases from J, with 7 bases in between. CDR3 sequence reads: CASSSALEQYF. CDR3 in DNA: TGTGCCAGCAGCTCGGCCCTCGAGCAGTACTTC.

The chain uses TRBV29-1 and TRBJ1-1; D remains unclear. The germline V gene encodes CDR1 SQVTM and CDR2 ANQGSEA. This CDR3 has 17 amino acids. Trimming shortened V by 4 bases and J by 0 bases, and 21 bases separated the two germline ends. CDR3 region: CSVVTWSGRVMNTEAFF. CDR3 coding DNA: TGCAGCGTTGTTACGTGGAGTGGAAGGGTCATGAACACTGAAGCTTTCTTT.

The chain couples TRBV19 to TRBJ1-6, with D perhaps TRBD1 (5 bases). Trimming shortened V by 6 bases and J by 10 bases, and 19 bases separated the two germline ends. Germline assignment: CDR1 LNHDA and CDR2 SQIVND (reference sequence). The CDR3 has 15 residues. The CDR3 reads CASRSVGGSYSPLHF. For the CDR3, the DNA is TGTGCCAGTAGATCGGTCGGGGGTAGCTACTCACCCCTCCACTTT. The whole variable domain, remainder taken from reference TRBV19 and TRBJ1-6, is DGGITQSPKYLFRKEGQNVTLSCEQNLNHDAMYWYRQDPGQGLRLIYYSQIVNDFQKGDIAEGYSVSREKKESFPLTVTSAQKNPTAFYLCASRSVGGSYSPLHFGNGTRLTVT.

This clone was counted a single time. The identical CDR3 is also encoded by other nucleotide sequences in the sample. The chain carries TRBV6-5 and TRBJ2-2, with D unclear. V was cut by 0 bases and J by 5 bases, with 7 bases left in between. The CDR3 runs 14 residues. In germline, CDR1 is MNHEY, CDR2 SVGAGI. Written as DNA, the CDR3 is TGTGCCAGCAGTTACTCCTGGGGAACCGGGGAGCTGTTTTTT. This encodes CASSYSWGTGELFF.

The chain combines TRBV7-2 with TRBJ1-2, with D hard to call. V shed 5 bases and J shed 4 bases, with 11 bases lying between them. This CDR3 spans 13 amino acids. Per the germline V gene, CDR1 is SGHTA and CDR2 is FQGNSA. The chain's CDR3 is CASSAYGGYGYTF. Here the CDR3 DNA reads TGTGCCAGCAGCGCCTACGGTGGCTATGGCTACACCTTC.

The chain combines TRBV7-6 with TRBJ2-3; 9 positions agree with TRBD1. Per germline, CDR1 SGHVS and CDR2 FNYEAQ. CDR3 length: 19 amino acids. V trimming: 0 bases; J trimming: 1 base; junction bases outside the gene matches: 11. The CDR3 coding sequence is TGTGCCAGCAGCTTAGCACCCTCGCCGGGACAGGGAGGCACAGATACGCAGTATTTT. Amino acids: CASSLAPSPGQGGTDTQYF. The whole variable domain, remainder taken from reference TRBV7-6 and TRBJ2-3, is GAGVSQSPRYKVTKRGQDVALRCDPISGHVSLYWYRQALGQGPEFLTYFNYEAQQDKSGLPNDRFSAERPEGSISTLTIQRTEQRDSAMYRCASSLAPSPGQGGTDTQYFGPGTRLTVL.

This sequence joins TRBV30 and TRBJ1-6; D remains unclear. Trimming cost V 2 bases and J 9 bases, with 14 bases left between them. This CDR3 has 14 amino acids. CDR1 and CDR2 from the germline V gene are GTSNPN and SVGIG (reference sequence). CDR3 DNA sequence: TGTGCCTGGAGTTATGAGGCGCAACGTTCACCCCTCCACTTT. Its protein product is CAWSYEAQRSPLHF.

The chain joins TRBV9 to TRBJ2-7; TRBD1 matches 7 bases. Per germline, CDR1 SGDLS and CDR2 YYNGEE. The CDR3 loop spans 15 amino acids. Losses at the gene ends were 0 bases for V and 6 bases for J; bases not matched to a gene: 9. The CDR3 loop is CASSVGSGGLGEQYF. For the CDR3, the DNA is TGTGCCAGCAGCGTAGGGTCAGGGGGTTTGGGCGAGCAGTACTTC. Supplemented by reference TRBV9 and TRBJ2-7, the full variable domain reads DSGVTQTPKHLITATGQRVTLRCSPRSGDLSVYWYQQSLDQGLQFLIQYYNGEERAKGNILERFSAQQFPDLHSELNLSSLELGDSALYFCASSVGSGGLGEQYFGPGTRLTVT.

This clone was detected once. The J gene is TRBJ2-5, the V gene TRBV13; D remains unclear. Germline assignment: CDR1 PRHDT and CDR2 FYEKMQ (reference sequence). This CDR3 has 12 residues. V dropped 3 bases and J dropped 11 bases, with 13 bases sitting between them. This chain's CDR3 is CASSLGPSSQYF. CDR3 sequence (DNA): TGTGCCAGCAGCTTGGGCCCGTCAAGTCAGTACTTC.